This T cell receptor (beta chain) was captured by sequencing in a study of cytomegalovirus exposure and HLA in healthy donors. Overall study results and limits: A later analysis found common viral pathogens apparently linked to several of the most significant clusters.

Donors were nominally healthy when sampled, though unrecorded immune exposures were likely. This PCR relied on a set of 60 Vbeta primers and 13 Jbeta primers. This table comes from immunoSEQ multiplex PCR, and its TCRdb copy is limited to in-frame clones, with some not included. The sample includes about 200,000 clones, around four fifths of them seen just once. As concerns this clone: Its antigen is not known.

The J segment lost 7 bases and the V segment lost 6 bases, leaving 11 bases of the junction unmatched. The CDR3 runs to 16 residues. From germline, CDR1 is MGHDK and CDR2 SYGVNS. The specimen sequenced was PBMCs. This TCR was sampled from a woman between 40 and 50 years old in good health and CMV-seronegative. The chain employs TRBV25-1 and TRBJ2-1; TRBD2 matches 11 bases. This CDR3 is CASSQELAGALNEQFF. The CDR3 DNA reads TGTGCCAGCAGCCAGGAACTAGCGGGAGCATTAAATGAGCAGTTCTTC. The whole variable domain, filled in from reference TRBV25-1 and TRBJ2-1, reads EADIYQTPRYLVIGTGKKITLECSQTMGHDKMYWYQQDPGMELHLIHYSYGVNSTEKGDLSSESTVSRIRTEHFPLTLESARPSHTSQYLCASSQELAGALNEQFFGPGTRLTVL.